The present T cell receptor (beta chain) was sequenced within a study of T cell responses to AZD1222 COVID-19 vaccine. The V end lost 6 bases, the J end lost 4 bases, and 16 bases lay between the germline ends. Per the germline V gene, CDR1 is PRHDT and CDR2 is FYEKMQ (reference sequence). CDR3 length: 15 residues. Assay: immunoSEQ multiplex PCR; the TCRdb copy retains only in-frame clones and omits some. The sample holds 80,000 to 100,000 clones, nearly 90% seen once. This clonotype originated in an adult in good health. Sequencing used peripheral blood, obtained on day 0 of AZD1222 vaccination. The chain combines TRBV13 with TRBJ2-1; either TRBD1 or TRBD2 may supply D (6 bases each). CDR3 sequence reads: CASSTGTSSYNEQFF. The DNA of the CDR3 is TGTGCCAGCAGTACAGGGACTTCTTCTTACAATGAGCAGTTCTTC.